The 4 T cell receptor beta chains presented below share a single source sample, sequenced in a study of blood T cell repertoires in COVID-19. This table comes from immunoSEQ multiplex PCR, and its TCRdb copy is limited to in-frame clones, with some not included. The profile shows some 150,000 clones, about 85% of them singletons. The sample was peripheral blood. These receptors originate from a human donor with acute or convalescent COVID-19. The donor label of this sample is uncertain.

V and J are TRBV7-9 and TRBJ1-6; D is unresolved. Germline V gene lookup returns CDR1 SEHNR and CDR2 FQNEAQ (reference sequence). This CDR3 is built from 12 residues. V lost 4 bases and J 8 bases, leaving 6 bases between the germline ends. In DNA form, the CDR3 reads TGTGCCAGCAGCTCCGTCGATTCACCCCTCCACTTT. Its protein product is CASSSVDSPLHF.

The chain has TRBV5-6 and TRBJ1-5; D is possibly TRBD1 (5 bases). In germline, CDR1 is SGHDT, CDR2 YYEEEE. The CDR3 is made up of 16 amino acids. V was clipped by 0 bases and J by 5 bases, with 15 bases between them. CDR3 DNA sequence: TGTGCCAGCAGCTTGGCAGGGTTGCGTAACTATCAGCCCCAGCATTTT. Amino acid sequence: CASSLAGLRNYQPQHF.

The chain links TRBV27 to TRBJ1-1; a weak D match, TRBD1 (5 bases). This CDR3 spans 14 amino acids. Germline V gene data show CDR1 as MNHEY and CDR2 as SMNVEV (reference sequence). The ends were cut back, 0 bases at V and 4 bases at J, with 9 bases in the middle. DNA for the CDR3: TGTGCCAGCAGTTTATCTGCAGGGTTCACTGAAGCTTTCTTT. Its translation is CASSLSAGFTEAFF.

The genes are TRBV25-1 and TRBJ1-3; D call uncertain. Germline-derived CDR1 and CDR2 are MGHDK and SYGVNS. CDR3 length: 18 residues. Trimming took 5 bases from V and 0 from J, leaving 20 bases between them. The CDR3 here is CASSKESRIYNSGNTIYF. CDR3 in DNA: TGTGCCAGCAGTAAGGAGAGCCGTATATATAACTCTGGAAACACCATATATTTT.